Following are 9 T cell receptor beta chains from one sample sequenced in a study of shared clonotypes between healthy human individuals. The naive CD8 population came from CD45RO-negative cells selected for CCR7, without terminally differentiated effector memory CD45RA+ cells. The repertoire was sequenced with immunoSEQ multiplex PCR; TCRdb's copy has only in-frame clones and lacks some. The repertoire holds hundreds of thousands of clones, with 85% to 95% as singletons. The sample comprised naive CD8+ T cells sorted from blood. All receptors come from a woman aged 25 to 45 in good health.

The chain recombines TRBV18 with TRBJ2-7; TRBD1 matches 9 bases. V lost 2 bases and J lost 0; bases outside the gene matches: 2. This CDR3 spans 15 amino acids. The germline V gene has CDR1 KGHSH and CDR2 LQKENI. CDR3 DNA: TGTGCCAGCTCACCAAGGGACAGGGACTCCTACGAGCAGTACTTC. Translating gives CASSPRDRDSYEQYF.

The CDR3 bases are TGTGCCAGCAGTTTAAGGACAGGGATCTACGAGCAGTACTTC. This sequence encodes CASSLRTGIYEQYF. J is TRBJ2-7 and V is TRBV27; 8 bases are shared with TRBD1. This CDR3 spans 14 amino acids. CDR1 MNHEY and CDR2 SMNVEV come from the germline V gene (reference sequence). V shed 2 bases, J shed 3 bases, and the junction held 3 bases outside the gene matches.

With regard to this clone: This specimen includes other DNA sequences encoding the same CDR3. In nucleotides, the CDR3 is TGTGCCAGCAGCCTAGCCGGGACAGGGGATGAAAAACTGTTTTTT. Residues: CASSLAGTGDEKLFF. J is TRBJ1-4 and V is TRBV5-4; 10 positions agree with TRBD1. The CDR3 has 15 amino acids. The V and J ends lost 4 bases and 6 bases, in that order; junction bases with no gene match: 6. Germline values: CDR1 SGHNT, CDR2 YYREEE (reference sequence).

This chain joins TRBV14 and TRBJ2-4; TRBD1 agrees at 9 bases. This CDR3 contains 13 residues. From germline, CDR1 is SGHDN and CDR2 FVKESK. The ends lost 1 base at V and 8 bases at J; junction bases unmatched: 0. CDR3 nucleotide sequence: TGTGCCAGCAGCCAAGGACAGGGGGACATTCAGTACTTC. The encoded protein is CASSQGQGDIQYF.

The V gene is TRBV28, the J gene TRBJ2-1, with 10 nucleotides matching TRBD2. Germline CDR1 reads MDHEN; CDR2 reads SYDVKM. V lost 3 bases to trimming and J lost 4 bases; unmatched junction nucleotides: 18. The CDR3 spans 20 residues. The CDR3 nucleotides are TGTGCCAGCAGTTTGAGAAGCGGGAGGGCCGGGTTGATGGGATACAATGAGCAGTTCTTC. Encoded protein: CASSLRSGRAGLMGYNEQFF.

This chain links TRBV6-6 with TRBJ1-3; D not resolved. The CDR3 has 13 amino acids. Trimming left V 4 bases short and J 2 bases short, with 6 bases between. Per the germline V gene, CDR1 is MNHNY and CDR2 is SVGAGI (reference sequence). CDR3 sequence: CASSFNPGNTIYF. The CDR3 DNA reads TGTGCCAGCAGTTTCAATCCTGGAAACACCATATATTTT.

In its sample, this clone was seen once. The chain joins TRBV28 to TRBJ1-4; TRBD1 aligns across 7 bases. V lost 5 bases to trimming and J lost 5 bases; unmatched junction nucleotides: 14. The CDR3 consists of 17 residues. From germline, CDR1 is MDHEN and CDR2 SYDVKM. The CDR3 sequence: CASSPRQGEGLNEKLFF. DNA of the CDR3: TGTGCCAGCAGTCCTCGACAGGGAGAGGGCCTGAATGAAAAACTGTTTTTT.

The rearrangement links TRBV6-5 to TRBJ2-7, with a tentative D call TRBD2 (6 bases). This CDR3 has 13 amino acids. Germline V lookup: CDR1 MNHEY, CDR2 SVGAGI. The germline V and J ends were trimmed by 6 bases and 3 bases, with 12 bases remaining between them. The CDR3 protein is CASSSGTFYEQYF. For the CDR3, the DNA is TGTGCCAGCAGCTCCGGGACTTTCTACGAGCAGTACTTC.

On this clone itself: Other DNA variants within this sample encode the same CDR3. The rearrangement joins TRBV9 to TRBJ1-1; D remains unclear. V was clipped by 0 bases and J by 4 bases, with 7 bases between them. The CDR3 extends over 13 amino acids. Germline V gene data show CDR1 as SGDLS and CDR2 as YYNGEE. CDR3 coding DNA: TGTGCCAGCAGCGTAGGGGGTAGCACTGAAGCTTTCTTT. Translating it yields CASSVGGSTEAFF.